The source of this T cell receptor (beta chain) is a study of monozygotic twins with inflammatory bowel disease. Germline loops: CDR1 MGHRA, CDR2 YSYEKL. The CDR3 spans 14 residues. Reprocessing the 5' RACE reads, TCRdb reports a single entry for every CDR3 protein and omits DNA. The sample includes approximately 150,000 distinct CDR3 sequences. The chain links TRBV4-1 to TRBJ1-2; lacking DNA, the TRBD1 call made by TCRdb goes unchecked. This receptor was identified in a human donor with ulcerative colitis or Crohn's disease, or a healthy co-twin of an affected twin (not recorded which). Sequences were obtained from blood. The CDR3 here is CASSQDPGNYGYTF.